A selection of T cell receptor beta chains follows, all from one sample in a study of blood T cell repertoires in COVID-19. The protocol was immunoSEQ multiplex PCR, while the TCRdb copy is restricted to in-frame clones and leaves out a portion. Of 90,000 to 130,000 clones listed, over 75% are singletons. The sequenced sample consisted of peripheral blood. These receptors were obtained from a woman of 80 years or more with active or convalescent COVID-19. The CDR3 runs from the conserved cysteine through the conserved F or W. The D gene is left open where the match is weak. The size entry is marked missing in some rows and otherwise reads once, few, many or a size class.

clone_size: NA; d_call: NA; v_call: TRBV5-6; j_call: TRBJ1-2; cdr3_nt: TGTGCCAGCAGCTTCTTGCGGGGGTATGGCTACACCTTC; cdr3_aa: CASSFLRGYGYTF
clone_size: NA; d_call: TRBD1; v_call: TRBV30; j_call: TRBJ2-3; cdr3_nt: TGTGCCTGGAGACCCCAGGGGGCCAGAGATACGCAGTATTTT; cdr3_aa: CAWRPQGARDTQYF
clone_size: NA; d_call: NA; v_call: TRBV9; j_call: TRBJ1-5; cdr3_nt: TGTGCCAGCAGCCAAGGGGCCAATCAGCCCCAGCATTTT; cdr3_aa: CASSQGANQPQHF
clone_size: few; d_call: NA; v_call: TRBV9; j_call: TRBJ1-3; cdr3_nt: TGTGCCAGCAGCGTAGGGGAGGGTATTGCTTCCTCTGGAAACACCATATATTTT; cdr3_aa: CASSVGEGIASSGNTIYF
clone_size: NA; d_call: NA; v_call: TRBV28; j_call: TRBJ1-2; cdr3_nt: TGTGCCAGCAGTTTCTTCACCCCGGGGTACGGCTACACCTTC; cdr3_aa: CASSFFTPGYGYTF
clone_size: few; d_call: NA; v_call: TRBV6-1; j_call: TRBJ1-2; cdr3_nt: TGTGCCAGCAGTGAAGCCCACAGATTTTATGGCTACACCTTC; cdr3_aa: CASSEAHRFYGYTF
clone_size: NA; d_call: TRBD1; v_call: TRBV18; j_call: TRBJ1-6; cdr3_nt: TGTGCCAGCTCACCGCCGGCCAGGGGGAAAGCACCCCTCCACTTT; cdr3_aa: CASSPPARGKAPLHF
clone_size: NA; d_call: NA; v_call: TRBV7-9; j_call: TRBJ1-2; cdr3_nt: TGTGCCAGCAGCACCCAGTCTTATTCTAGTTTCCATGGCTACACCTTC; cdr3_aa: CASSTQSYSSFHGYTF
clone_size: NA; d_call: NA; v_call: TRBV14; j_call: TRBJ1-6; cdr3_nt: TGTGCCAGCAGCTACCGGTTGGATTCACCCCTCCACTTT; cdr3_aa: CASSYRLDSPLHF
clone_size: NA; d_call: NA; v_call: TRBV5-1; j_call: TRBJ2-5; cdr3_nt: TGCGCCAGCAGCTTGGTTGAGGGTTGGGAGACCCAGTACTTC; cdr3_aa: CASSLVEGWETQYF
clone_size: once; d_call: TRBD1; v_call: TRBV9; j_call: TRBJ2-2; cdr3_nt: TGTGCCAGCAGCGCTGACAGGGGAATCACCGGGGAGCTGTTTTTT; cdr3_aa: CASSADRGITGELFF
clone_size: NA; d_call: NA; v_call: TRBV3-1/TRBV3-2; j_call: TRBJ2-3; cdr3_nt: TGTGCCAGCAGCTATCGGGACATATACACAGATACGCAGTATTTT; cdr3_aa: CASSYRDIYTDTQYF
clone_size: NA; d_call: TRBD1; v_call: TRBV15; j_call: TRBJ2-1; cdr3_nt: TGTGCCACCAGCGACCGGGACAGCAACTACAATGAGCAGTTCTTC; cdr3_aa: CATSDRDSNYNEQFF
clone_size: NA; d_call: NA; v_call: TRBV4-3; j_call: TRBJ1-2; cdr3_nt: TGCGCCAGCAGCCAAGCCACAGGAATGGTCTATGGCTACACCTTC; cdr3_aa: CASSQATGMVYGYTF
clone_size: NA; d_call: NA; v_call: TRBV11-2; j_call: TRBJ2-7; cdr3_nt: TGTGCCAGCAGCTTAGATCGAGGGGGCGAGCAGTACTTC; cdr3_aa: CASSLDRGGEQYF
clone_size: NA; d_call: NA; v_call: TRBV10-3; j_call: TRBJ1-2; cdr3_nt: TGTGCCATCAGTGTCCAGGGGAGTGCAGGCTACACCTTC; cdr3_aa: CAISVQGSAGYTF
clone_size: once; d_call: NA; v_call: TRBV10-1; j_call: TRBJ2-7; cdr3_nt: TGCGCCAGCAGTGAGTCTAACGAGCAGTACTTC; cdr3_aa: CASSESNEQYF
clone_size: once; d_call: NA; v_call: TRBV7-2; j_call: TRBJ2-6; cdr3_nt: TGTGCCAGCAGCTTCGGAGCATGGGCCAACGTCCTGACTTTC; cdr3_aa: CASSFGAWANVLTF
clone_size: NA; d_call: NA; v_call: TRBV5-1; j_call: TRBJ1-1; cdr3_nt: TGCGCCAGCTACAAAAGGGGTTCGGCAAACACTGAAGCTTTCTTT; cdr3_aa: CASYKRGSANTEAFF
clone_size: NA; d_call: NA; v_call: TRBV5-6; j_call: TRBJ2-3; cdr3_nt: TGTGCCAGCAGCTCCGGACTGTGGACTATCACAGATACGCAGTATTTT; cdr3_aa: CASSSGLWTITDTQYF
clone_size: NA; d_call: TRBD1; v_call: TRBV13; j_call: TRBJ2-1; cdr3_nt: TGTGCCAGCAGCTTACGCGACAGGGTTACTGAGCAGTTCTTC; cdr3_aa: CASSLRDRVTEQFF
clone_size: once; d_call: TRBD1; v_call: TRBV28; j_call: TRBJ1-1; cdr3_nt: TGTGCCAGCAGTCCTGGACAGGGTTTCACTGAAGCTTTCTTT; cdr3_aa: CASSPGQGFTEAFF
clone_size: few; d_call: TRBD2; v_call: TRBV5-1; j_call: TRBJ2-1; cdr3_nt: TGCGCCAGCAGCCGAGGACTAGCGGGATGGGGTTATGAGCAGTTCTTC; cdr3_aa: CASSRGLAGWGYEQFF
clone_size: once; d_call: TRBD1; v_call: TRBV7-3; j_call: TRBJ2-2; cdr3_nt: TGTGCCAGCAGTCCTACGGACAGGGATATCACCGGGGAGCTGTTTTTT; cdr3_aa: CASSPTDRDITGELFF
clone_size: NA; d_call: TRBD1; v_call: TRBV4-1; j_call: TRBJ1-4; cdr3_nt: TGCGCCAGCAGCCTCGCCGGACAGGGGATGAATCTGTTTTTT; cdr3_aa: CASSLAGQGMNLFF
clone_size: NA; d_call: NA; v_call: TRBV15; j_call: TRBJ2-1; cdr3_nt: TGTGCCACCAGCAGAGATTTCGGTAGCTCCTACAATGAGCAGTTCTTC; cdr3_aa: CATSRDFGSSYNEQFF
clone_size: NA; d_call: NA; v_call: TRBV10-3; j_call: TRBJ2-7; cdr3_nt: TGTGCCATCAGTGTTGTTGCGAGCTATAGCGTCCAGGTTATTTACGAGCAGTACTTC; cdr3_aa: CAISVVASYSVQVIYEQYF
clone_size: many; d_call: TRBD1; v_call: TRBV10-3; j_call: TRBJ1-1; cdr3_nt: TGTGCCATCAGTGAGCTACGGACAGGAAGGACTGAAGCTTTCTTT; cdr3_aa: CAISELRTGRTEAFF
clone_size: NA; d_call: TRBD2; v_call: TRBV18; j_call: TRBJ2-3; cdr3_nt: TGTGCCAGCTCACCGAGACTAGCGGGAGTCACAGATACGCAGTATTTT; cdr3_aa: CASSPRLAGVTDTQYF
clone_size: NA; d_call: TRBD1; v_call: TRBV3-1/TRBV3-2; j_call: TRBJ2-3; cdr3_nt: TGTGCCAGCAAGACAGGGGGCGACACAGATACGCAGTATTTT; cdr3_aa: CASKTGGDTDTQYF
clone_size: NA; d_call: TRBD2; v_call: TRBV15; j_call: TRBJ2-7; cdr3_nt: TGTGCCACCAGCTACGACGGGGAGGGGTCCTACGAGCAGTACTTC; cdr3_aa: CATSYDGEGSYEQYF
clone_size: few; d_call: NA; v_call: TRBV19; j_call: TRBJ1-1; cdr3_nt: TGTGCCAGTAGTTACAGGGTGAACACTGAAGCTTTCTTT; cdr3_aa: CASSYRVNTEAFF
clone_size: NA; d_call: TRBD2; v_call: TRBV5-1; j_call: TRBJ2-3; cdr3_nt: TGCGCCAGCAGCTTTAGCGGGGCCGCAGATACGCAGTATTTT; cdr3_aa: CASSFSGAADTQYF
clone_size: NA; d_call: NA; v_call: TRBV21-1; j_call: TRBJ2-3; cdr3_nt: TGTGCCAGCAGCAAAGGGTCAGGATTCTGCTGCACAGATACGCAGTATTTT; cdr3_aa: CASSKGSGFCCTDTQYF
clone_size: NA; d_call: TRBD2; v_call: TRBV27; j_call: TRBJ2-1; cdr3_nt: TGTGCCAGCCAGGGCCGGCGGGGGGTCGATGAGCAGTTCTTC; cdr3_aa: CASQGRRGVDEQFF
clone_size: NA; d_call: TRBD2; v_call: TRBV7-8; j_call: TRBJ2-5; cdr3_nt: TGTGCCAGCAGCTTTGGAGCGGGGGGGGCCCAAGAGACCCAGTACTTC; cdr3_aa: CASSFGAGGAQETQYF
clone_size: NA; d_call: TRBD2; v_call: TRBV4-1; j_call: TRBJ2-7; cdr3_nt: TGCGCCAGCAGCCAGACGGGACTAGCCCCCTACGAGCAGTACTTC; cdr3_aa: CASSQTGLAPYEQYF
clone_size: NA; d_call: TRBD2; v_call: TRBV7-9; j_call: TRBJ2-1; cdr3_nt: TGTGCCAGCAGCTCGTGGGCTAGCGGGCCCTCGTTAGTGTATGAGCAGTTCTTC; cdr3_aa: CASSSWASGPSLVYEQFF
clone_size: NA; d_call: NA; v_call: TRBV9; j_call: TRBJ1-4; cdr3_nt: TGTGCCAGCAGCCTCACAGCAGGGTTTGAAGAAAAACTGTTTTTT; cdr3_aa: CASSLTAGFEEKLFF